This T cell receptor beta chain originates from a study of shared clonotypes between healthy human individuals. Per the germline V gene, CDR1 is MNHEY and CDR2 is SVGAGI. The CDR3 totals 12 residues. V dropped 7 bases and J dropped 7; count of bases not matched to a gene: 3. Deep-level assay runs were performed. Data came from immunoSEQ multiplex PCR; TCRdb stores just in-frame clones and leaves some out. The sample holds a few million clones; around nine tenths are singletons and the top ten take over 0.12%. Sequencing used naive CD4+ T cells sorted from blood. Subset in this sample: CD45RA+ positively selected. This chain joins TRBV6-5 and TRBJ2-3, with 9 nucleotides matching TRBD2. This receptor was taken from a man aged 18-30 years in good health. The CDR3 nucleotides are TGTGCCAGCATCGGGACTAGCCATACGCAGTATTTT. Amino acids: CASIGTSHTQYF.